This T cell receptor beta chain was captured in a study of blood T cell repertoires in COVID-19. Produced via immunoSEQ multiplex PCR; TCRdb's table is partial and in-frame only. The table includes a few hundred thousand clones, roughly 90% detected once. Germline loops: CDR1 SEHNR, CDR2 FQNEAQ (reference sequence). This CDR3 has 17 residues. V shed 4 bases and J 7 bases; nucleotides not matched to a gene: 15. The receptor was derived from a woman in her forties who had recovered from COVID-19. The sample taken for sequencing was PBMCs or T cells enriched from blood (not recorded which). V gene TRBV7-9 combines with J gene TRBJ1-1, with 10 positions matching TRBD1. The chain's CDR3 is CASSSPGQGPGGREAFF. In DNA form, the CDR3 reads TGTGCCAGCAGCTCACCGGGACAGGGGCCCGGGGGTCGTGAAGCTTTCTTT.